Presented here are 15 T cell receptor beta chains from one specimen sequenced in a study of cytomegalovirus exposure and HLA in healthy donors. PCR primers comprised 60 Vbeta and 13 Jbeta primers. The table came from immunoSEQ multiplex PCR; TCRdb's copy has only in-frame clones and leaves some out. The sample holds around 110,000 clones, about 10% seen once. The sequenced sample was PBMCs. The source of these receptors is a man younger than 45 in good health and CMV-seronegative.

This clone was detected only a few times. The rearrangement links TRBV27 to TRBJ1-4; D is undetermined. The CDR3 contains 15 residues. V was trimmed by 5 bases and J by 7 bases, leaving 17 bases between them. The germline gives CDR1 MNHEY, CDR2 SMNVEV (reference sequence). Written as DNA, the CDR3 is TGTGCCAGCAGTCCCTCGGACGGGAGGAGTGAAAAACTGTTTTTT. Amino acid sequence: CASSPSDGRSEKLFF.

This clone came up a few times. The chain recombines TRBV7-2 with TRBJ1-2; D is uncertain. CDR1 and CDR2 (germline): SGHTA, FQGNSA. This CDR3 comprises 15 residues. Between the trimmed V and J ends, which lost 6 bases and 8 bases, there was a span of 22 bases. The CDR3 DNA is TGTGCCAGCAGACCAAGGCAGAATCAGTCGGGGGGCTACACCTTC. Translated, it gives CASRPRQNQSGGYTF.

This clone came up a few times. The chain couples TRBV9 to TRBJ1-1; D may be TRBD1 (6 bases). Germline V gene sequence: CDR1 SGDLS, CDR2 YYNGEE. With 3 bases removed from V and 3 bases from J, the gap between germline ends came to 12 bases. The CDR3 covers 14 residues. CDR3 sequence reads: CASSATGGDTEAFF. CDR3 coding DNA: TGTGCCAGCAGCGCGACAGGCGGTGACACTGAAGCTTTCTTT.

The CDR3 is CASSLGGYEQYF. The CDR3 coding sequence is TGTGCCAGCAGTCTGGGGGGGTACGAGCAGTACTTC. The chain employs TRBV6-5 and TRBJ2-7; 7 bases align to TRBD2. J gave up 4 bases and V 5 bases, and 2 bases lay outside the gene matches. The germline CDR1 and CDR2 sequences are MNHEY and SVGAGI. There are 12 residues in the CDR3.

This clone showed up just a few times. The genes are TRBV29-1 and TRBJ2-1, with D perhaps matching TRBD2 (6 bases). The germline CDR1 and CDR2 sequences are SQVTM and ANQGSEA. The CDR3 consists of 16 residues. Trimming took 7 bases from V and 3 from J, leaving 22 bases between them. The CDR3 is CSAKHPASAYYNEQFF. CDR3 DNA sequence: TGCAGCGCTAAACACCCCGCTAGCGCATACTACAATGAGCAGTTCTTC.

The rearrangement joins TRBV25-1 to TRBJ1-2, with TRBD1 matching 7 bases. Germline V CDR1 and CDR2: MGHDK, SYGVNS. The CDR3 is 15 residues long. Trimming took 3 bases from V and 4 from J; bases not matched to a gene: 8. The CDR3 is CASSDRNRGIYGYTF. CDR3 bases: TGTGCCAGCAGTGATCGTAACAGGGGCATCTATGGCTACACCTTC.

This clone was counted between two and nine times. The chain is built from TRBV11-2 and TRBJ2-1, with TRBD2 matching 13 bases. V shed 6 bases, J shed 5 bases, and the junction held 10 bases outside the gene matches. There are 17 residues in the CDR3. Germline assignment: CDR1 SGHAT and CDR2 FQNNGV. The CDR3 sequence: CASSLGLAGARNNEQFF. In nucleotides, the CDR3 is TGTGCCAGCAGTCTAGGACTAGCGGGGGCCAGGAACAATGAGCAGTTCTTC.

The sample holds a few counts of this clone. This chain uses TRBV5-1 with TRBJ1-6; TRBD1 matches 7 bases. The V gene's germline CDR1 is SGHRS and CDR2 YFSETQ. This CDR3 spans 15 amino acids. Trimming at V came to 0 bases and at J to 6 bases, leaving 3 bases not matched to a gene. The CDR3 sequence: CASSLVQGGNSPLHF. CDR3 DNA: TGCGCCAGCAGCTTGGTTCAGGGGGGTAATTCACCCCTCCACTTT.

As concerns this clone: The junction departs from the called germline gene at one end, perhaps through a read error. The V gene is TRBV28, the J gene TRBJ2-7, with 8 bases identical to TRBD1. This CDR3 contains 15 residues. Per germline, CDR1 MDHEN and CDR2 SYDVKM. The CDR3 sequence is CASSPHTGGLSLPSF. The CDR3 coding sequence is TGTGCCAGCAGTCCCCACACAGGGGGACTGAGCCTACCTAGCTTC.

This clone turned up a few times. The V gene is TRBV7-2, the J gene TRBJ1-1, with 8 bases aligning to TRBD1. The CDR3 contains 12 residues. Trimming took 5 bases from V and 14 from J; bases not matched to a gene: 10. The germline gives CDR1 SGHTA, CDR2 FQGNSA. The CDR3 is CASSKAGTGAFF. CDR3 bases: TGTGCCAGCAGCAAAGCCGGGACAGGTGCCTTCTTT.

This clone was seen only a few times. The genes are TRBV11-2 and TRBJ2-7; 10 positions agree with TRBD1. Germline V gene lookup returns CDR1 SGHAT and CDR2 FQNNGV. V was clipped by 1 base and J by 4 bases; unmatched bases: 1. The CDR3 length is 14 residues. The DNA for the CDR3 is TGTGCCAGCAGCTTAGGGACAGGGGGTTACGAGCAGTACTTC. Amino acid sequence: CASSLGTGGYEQYF.

The rearrangement links TRBV7-9 to TRBJ1-1, with D tentatively TRBD1 (5 bases). The V end was cut by 6 bases, the J end by 0 bases, with 20 bases between. The CDR3 runs to 17 residues. Germline V CDR1 and CDR2: SEHNR, FQNEAQ (reference sequence). DNA for the CDR3: TGTGCCAGCAGGGATAGGTTCCGACAGACTGTGAACACTGAAGCTTTCTTT. Encoded protein: CASRDRFRQTVNTEAFF.

This clone was seen more than once but under ten times. The V call is TRBV4-1, the J call TRBJ2-7, with a tentative D call TRBD2 (5 bases). Per germline, CDR1 MGHRA and CDR2 YSYEKL. V was trimmed by 0 bases and J by 4 bases, leaving 13 bases between them. The length of the CDR3 is 15 residues. CDR3 region: CASSQDSRRPYEQYF. The CDR3 region has the DNA TGCGCCAGCAGCCAAGATTCTAGGAGGCCGTACGAGCAGTACTTC.

The chain uses TRBV11-2 and TRBJ2-3, with TRBD2 matching over 10 bases. Germline V gene sequence: CDR1 SGHAT, CDR2 FQNNGV. The length of the CDR3 is 17 residues. Germline trimming cut 5 bases from V and 2 bases from J; bases unmatched to any gene: 10. The CDR3 protein is CASSKRTLAGATDTQYF. The DNA of the CDR3 is TGTGCCAGCAGCAAGCGAACGCTAGCGGGGGCCACAGATACGCAGTATTTT.

This clone was found a few times. Here the CDR3 DNA reads TGCGCCAGCAGCGATAGAATACTTACAGGTTCCACCTACGAGCAGTACTTC. Residues: CASSDRILTGSTYEQYF. The V call is TRBV4-1, the J call TRBJ2-7; tentative D call: TRBD1 (5 bases). Germline assignment: CDR1 MGHRA and CDR2 YSYEKL. V was pared by 5 bases and J by 2 bases, with 22 bases between. The CDR3 has 17 amino acids.